These T cell receptor beta chains were read from a single sample in a study of molecular identifiers for immune sequencing clone quantification. TCRdb re-derived calls from the PCR reads in MiXCR, one entry per CDR3 protein. This table has 490,000 or so distinct CDR3 sequences, about a fifth appearing once. Sequencing was carried out using naive CD8+ T cells from blood, with Jurkat cell RNA spiked in. The receptors shown here come from a human donor in good health. Some libraries in this study had Jurkat cell RNA spiked in. CDR3s include the opening cysteine and the closing phenylalanine or tryptophan. D genes are given only for firm matches. Expanded clones get a size class; other rows say once, few or many, or leave the size out.

d_call j_call v_call clone_size cdr3_aa cdr3_nt
. TRBJ1-4 TRBV10-1 . CASSDFTDEKLFF TGCGCCAGCAGTGATTTTACGGATGAAAAACTGTTTTTT
TRBD2 TRBJ2-3 TRBV6-2/TRBV6-3 few CASRPEGRVTDTQYF TGTGCCAGCCGGCCCGAGGGGAGGGTCACAGATACGCAGTATTTT
TRBD2 TRBJ2-7 TRBV20-1 . CSARGRLAGAYEQYF TGCAGTGCTAGAGGGCGGCTAGCGGGAGCCTACGAGCAGTACTTC
. TRBJ2-3 TRBV5-1 many CASSLVPDTTDTQYF TGCGCCAGCAGCTTGGTACCGGATACAACAGATACGCAGTATTTT
. TRBJ2-1 TRBV15 many CATSREGGEYNEQFF TGTGCCACCAGCAGAGAAGGAGGGGAATACAATGAGCAGTTCTTC
. TRBJ1-1 TRBV10-3 . CAISDLGRQNTEAFF TGTGCCATCAGTGACCTGGGACGACAGAACACTGAAGCTTTCTTT
TRBD1 TRBJ2-1 TRBV4-1 . CASSQGDRSYNEQFF TGCGCCAGCAGCCAAGGGGACAGGTCCTACAATGAGCAGTTCTTC
TRBD1 TRBJ1-2 TRBV29-1 . CSVEGGTGFDYGYTF TGCAGCGTTGAAGGGGGGACAGGGTTTGACTATGGCTACACCTTC
. TRBJ2-5 TRBV14 . CASSQDPDSGSFQETQYF TGTGCCAGCAGCCAAGACCCAGATTCAGGGTCCTTCCAAGAGACCCAGTACTTC
. TRBJ2-7 TRBV6-5 . CASSLTGAVEYKQYF TGTGCCAGCAGTTTGACGGGAGCGGTAGAATACAAGCAGTACTTC
. TRBJ2-7 TRBV4-3 . CASSQDFLSLYEQYF TGCGCCAGCAGCCAAGATTTCCTGTCCCTTTACGAGCAGTACTTC
TRBD1 TRBJ1-5 TRBV6-2/TRBV6-3 few CATAQGGTQPQHF TGTGCCACGGCTCAGGGGGGCACTCAGCCCCAGCATTTT
. TRBJ2-7 TRBV7-9 many CASSQRGADEQYF TGTGCCAGCAGCCAACGGGGCGCAGACGAGCAGTACTTC
. TRBJ2-7 TRBV19 . CASSIGRQPAAEQYF TGTGCCAGTAGTATTGGGCGTCAGCCGGCGGCGGAGCAGTACTTC
TRBD2 TRBJ2-3 TRBV6-1 . CASSEIQLAAGGDTQYF TGTGCCAGCAGTGAAATTCAACTAGCGGCAGGTGGAGATACGCAGTATTTT
. TRBJ2-3 TRBV9 . CASSVAGSPTNILLTDTQYF TGTGCCAGCAGCGTAGCCGGTTCTCCGACAAACATATTACTCACAGATACGCAGTATTTT
. TRBJ2-3 TRBV7-2 many CASRRGGGGTDTQYF TGTGCCAGCAGGCGAGGAGGGGGCGGGACAGATACGCAGTATTTT
. TRBJ2-5 TRBV27 many CASSSNPHTTGFGRTQYF TGTGCCAGCAGTTCCAACCCCCACACGACAGGTTTCGGGAGGACCCAGTACTTC
TRBD2 TRBJ2-3 TRBV13 . CASSLGASGHRDTQYF TGTGCCAGCAGCTTGGGGGCTAGCGGGCACAGAGATACGCAGTATTTT
. TRBJ2-3 TRBV30 few CASTGVGTDTQYF TGTGCCTCCACGGGAGTAGGCACAGATACGCAGTATTTT